The rows below give T cell receptor beta chains drawn from one sample of a study of T cell repertoires in cytomegalovirus infection. TCRdb re-analysed the reads in MiXCR, keeping a single row per CDR3 protein. The data contain tens of thousands of distinct CDR3 sequences, about 44% of them singletons. Their antigens remain unidentified. The sequences come from CD8+ T cells from cultured PBMCs, collected from culture after CMV antigen stimulation. The receptor source for this set is a human donor in good health (CMV status not recorded). Some clones in this sample may be carry-over from other donors' samples. Both conserved end residues are part of each CDR3. A D gene is named only where the DNA matches it firmly. Only part of the rows carry a size: once, few, many, or a class if the clone is expanded.

>TRBJ1-6|.|TRBV27|.
TGTGCCAGCAGTTCGCCCAGGGGCTATAATTCACCCCTCCACTTT
CASSSPRGYNSPLHF
>TRBJ2-1|.|TRBV19|.
TGTGCCAGTAGTATAACAATACGGCGGACCTACTCCTACAATGAGCAGTTCTTC
CASSITIRRTYSYNEQFF
>TRBJ1-2|.|TRBV6-8|once
TGTGCCAGCGGGGGCCGGTACTATGGCTACACCTTC
CASGGRYYGYTF
>TRBJ2-7|.|TRBV4-1|.
TGCGCCAGCAGCCAAGGAGGTGGGACGCCAACCTACGAGCAGTACTTC
CASSQGGGTPTYEQYF
>TRBJ1-2|.|TRBV9|few
TGTGCCAGCAGCGTCTCTCTTTCGGACCCGAACTATGGCTACACCTTC
CASSVSLSDPNYGYTF
>TRBJ2-2|.|TRBV7-3|.
TGTGCCAGCAGCCTAAGGCCACGAGGGCCTACAACCGGGGAGCTGTTTTTT
CASSLRPRGPTTGELFF
>TRBJ2-1|TRBD2|TRBV7-2|.
TGTGCCAGCAGCTTATGGACTAGCGGGAGGAATGAGCAGTTCTTC
CASSLWTSGRNEQFF
>TRBJ2-5|TRBD1|TRBV28|.
TGTGCCAGCAGTTTCGACCAGGGGGTGCAAGAGACCCAGTACTTC
CASSFDQGVQETQYF
>TRBJ1-2|.|TRBV19|few
TGTGCCAGTAGGAGAAAAGACTATGGCTACACCTTC
CASRRKDYGYTF
>TRBJ2-7|.|TRBV7-8|many
TGTGCCAGCACCACTCCACGGGGGGAGCAGTACTTC
CASTTPRGEQYF
>TRBJ1-2|.|TRBV2|.
TGTGCCAGCCCCCCTGGACAAATCTATGGCTACACCTTC
CASPPGQIYGYTF
>TRBJ1-1|.|TRBV9|once
TGTGCCAGCAGCGCCTTCGACGGGGGGCGAACTGAAGCTTTCTTT
CASSAFDGGRTEAFF
>TRBJ1-1|.|TRBV6-5|.
TGTGCCAGCAGTTACTCAACGGGCCGAAACACTGAAGCTTTCTTT
CASSYSTGRNTEAFF
>TRBJ2-1|TRBD2|TRBV29-1|once
TGCAGCTATGAGGCGGGAGTAGGCAATGAGCAGTTCTTC
CSYEAGVGNEQFF
>TRBJ2-1|.|TRBV12-3/TRBV12-4|.
TGTGCCAGCACCGCCATGGGGGGCGGCTACAATGAGCAGTTCTTC
CASTAMGGGYNEQFF
>TRBJ2-1|TRBD2|TRBV27|.
TGTGCCAGCAGCCCTACTGGCGGGAGTAGGAATGAGCAGTTCTTC
CASSPTGGSRNEQFF
>TRBJ2-1|.|TRBV6-5|.
TGTGCCAGCAGTTATCGGTCTCCTAGGAATGAGCAGTTCTTC
CASSYRSPRNEQFF
>TRBJ1-2|.|TRBV6-6|.
TGTGCCAGCGCCGGTTACCCTTGGAGTGGCTACACCTTC
CASAGYPWSGYTF
>TRBJ2-6|.|TRBV10-2|.
TGCGCCAGCAAAGCGTGGAGTATTCTCTCGGGGGCCAACGTCCTGACTTTC
CASKAWSILSGANVLTF
>TRBJ2-1|TRBD2|TRBV12-3/TRBV12-4|.
TGTGCCAGCAGAGCTACTAGCGGAGAGTGGAATGAGCAGTTCTTC
CASRATSGEWNEQFF
>TRBJ2-1|.|TRBV24-1|.
TGTGCCACCAGTGATCTCCCACGGCGGGGGCTCTACAATGAGCAGTTCTTC
CATSDLPRRGLYNEQFF
>TRBJ1-6|TRBD1|TRBV9|.
TGTGCCAGCAGCGTAGATTATACAGGGGGTCTACCCCTCCACTTT
CASSVDYTGGLPLHF
>TRBJ1-1|.|TRBV12-5|.
TGTGCTAGTGGTTTGGGACTGGAAGCTTTCTTT
CASGLGLEAFF
>TRBJ1-3|.|TRBV7-6|.
TGTGCCAGCAGCACAAAGGACAGCCACTCTGGAAACACCATATATTTT
CASSTKDSHSGNTIYF
>TRBJ2-1|TRBD2|TRBV7-3|few
TGTGCCAGCAGCTTAGGGCGGGGGGCCTACAATGAGCAGTTCTTC
CASSLGRGAYNEQFF
>TRBJ1-6|TRBD1|TRBV25-1|.
TGTGTCGCAAGGGGGGACAGGACCTATAATTCACCCCTCCACTTT
CVARGDRTYNSPLHF
>TRBJ2-4|TRBD1|TRBV7-6|.
TGTGCCAGCAGCGCGACAGGGGGAAACATTCAGTACTTC
CASSATGGNIQYF
>TRBJ2-7|TRBD2|TRBV2|.
TGTGCCAGACCGGGACCGGGGGGCGAGCAGTACTTC
CARPGPGGEQYF
>TRBJ2-1|.|TRBV6-5|.
TGTGCCAGCAGTAGACAGAGATCCTCCTACAATGAGCAGTTCTTC
CASSRQRSSYNEQFF
>TRBJ1-5|TRBD1|TRBV6-2/TRBV6-3|.
TGTGCGCGCAGCATGGGACAGAAGGATAAGCCCCAGCATTTT
CARSMGQKDKPQHF
>TRBJ2-2|.|TRBV24-1|.
TGTGCCACCAGTGATGGGCTAGGCGGTACCGGGGAGCTGTTTTTT
CATSDGLGGTGELFF
>TRBJ1-1|.|TRBV7-3|.
TGTGCCAGCAGCTTAGCCCGGCGAAAGACTGAAGCTTTCTTT
CASSLARRKTEAFF
>TRBJ2-6|.|TRBV7-6|few
TGTGCCAGCAGCCCAGTCGGGGAGTTGTACGCAGTCTCTGGGGCCAACGTCCTGACTTTC
CASSPVGELYAVSGANVLTF
>TRBJ2-7|TRBD1|TRBV13|.
TGTGCCAGCAGCCGCTTCGGACAGGGCTCCTACGAGCAGTACTTC
CASSRFGQGSYEQYF
>TRBJ2-7|.|TRBV9|.
TGTGCCAGCAGCGTAGCGGCTAGCTCCTACGAGCAGTACTTC
CASSVAASSYEQYF
>TRBJ1-3|.|TRBV12-3/TRBV12-4|.
TGTGCCAGCAGCTTGAGACCCGACGGCTCTGGAAACACCATATATTTT
CASSLRPDGSGNTIYF
>TRBJ2-3|TRBD2|TRBV7-8|few
TGTGCCAGCAGCTTAGCTGGGACTAGGCGTACGCAGTATTTT
CASSLAGTRRTQYF
>TRBJ2-2|TRBD2|TRBV7-8|.
TGTGCCAGCAGCTCCACGGGGGGGCCGACCGGGGAGCTGTTTTTT
CASSSTGGPTGELFF
>TRBJ2-6|.|TRBV27|.
TGTGCCAGCAGTTTATTCGGCAGCGTCCGGTCTGGGGCCAACGTCCTGACTTTC
CASSLFGSVRSGANVLTF
>TRBJ2-1|TRBD2|TRBV4-2|few
TGTGCCAGCAGTCCCGGGACTAGCGCCTACAATGAGCAGTTCTTC
CASSPGTSAYNEQFF
>TRBJ1-5|TRBD1|TRBV19|few
TGTGCCAGTAGTCCTGACAGGGGGTATAGCAATCAGCCCCAGCATTTT
CASSPDRGYSNQPQHF
>TRBJ1-2|.|TRBV5-1|few
TGCGCCAGCAGATCGGATTTGGGTTTAGGCTATGGCTACACCTTC
CASRSDLGLGYGYTF
>TRBJ1-5|.|TRBV12-3/TRBV12-4|.
TGTGCCAGCAGTTTAGCGGAGAGGCTCAATCAGCCCCAGCATTTT
CASSLAERLNQPQHF
>TRBJ2-1|.|TRBV7-4|.
TGTGCCAGCAGCCCCCGCCAGGGGGGACCGAGTGTATATGAGCAGTTCTTC
CASSPRQGGPSVYEQFF
>TRBJ1-6|.|TRBV12-3/TRBV12-4|.
TGTGCCAGCAGTCTCCACAGGGTGGGAGAATCACCCCTCCACTTT
CASSLHRVGESPLHF
>TRBJ1-1|.|TRBV6-1|.
TGTGCCACGCACGGAGAGACATCGAACACTGAAGCTTTCTTT
CATHGETSNTEAFF
>TRBJ1-4|.|TRBV5-6|.
TGTGCCAGCAGCCCGAGGGGGGCCAGGGGACCTGCAACTAATGAAAAACTGTTTTTT
CASSPRGARGPATNEKLFF
>TRBJ2-3|.|TRBV12-5|.
TGTGCTAGTGGTTTCCTCCCCTTAGCAGATACGCAGTATTTT
CASGFLPLADTQYF
>TRBJ2-1|TRBD1|TRBV12-3/TRBV12-4|few
TGTGCCAGCAGTTCGGGACAGGCAAACAATGAGCAGTTCTTC
CASSSGQANNEQFF
>TRBJ1-1|TRBD1|TRBV19|.
TGTGCCAGTAGTATTGCAGGGGGAGGCACTGAAGCTTTCTTT
CASSIAGGGTEAFF